One and the same sample provided the 23 T cell receptor beta chains below, sequenced in a study of T-cell memory formation after mild COVID-19. TCRdb reprocessed the 5' RACE reads via MiXCR and lists one record per CDR3 protein. The sample includes just under 350,000 distinct CDR3 sequences, 10% to 15% of them seen just once. Input material: PBMCs or a T cell subset sorted from them (not recorded which). The receptors derive from a man aged 18 to 35 who had mild COVID-19 (a few samples of this study predate the infection). Cell type and time point are not known.

This clonotype came up a few times. V usage is TRBV20-1 and J usage is TRBJ2-7; 8 nucleotides match TRBD1. V trimming: 0 bases; J trimming: 3 bases; junction bases outside the gene matches: 4. This CDR3 has 14 residues. The germline V gene encodes CDR1 DFQATT and CDR2 SNEGSKA (reference sequence). The CDR3: CSARDPDRDYEQYV. For the CDR3, the DNA is TGCAGTGCTAGAGACCCGGACAGGGACTACGAGCAGTACGTC.

The CDR3 DNA reads as TGTGCCAGCAGCCTTCGGGGGGGCCAATACGAGCAGTACTTC. Translating gives CASSLRGGQYEQYF. This rearrangement joins TRBV6-6 to TRBJ2-7; TRBD2 matches at 8 bases. CDR3 length: 14 amino acids. Germline loops: CDR1 MNHNY, CDR2 SVGAGI (reference sequence). J was trimmed by 4 bases and V by 6 bases; bases with no gene match: 8.

This clonotype was seen only a few times. This chain links TRBV30 with TRBJ2-5; no clear D. This CDR3 comprises 11 residues. V was pared by 5 bases and J by 5 bases, with 9 bases between. CDR1 is GTSNPN, CDR2 SVGIG, per germline (reference sequence). This CDR3 is CAWARWETQYF. CDR3 sequence (DNA): TGTGCCTGGGCGCGCTGGGAGACCCAGTACTTC.

V is TRBV10-3 and J is TRBJ2-1; no clear D gene. The CDR3 contains 14 residues. The germline CDR1 and CDR2 sequences are ENHRY and SYGVKD. V lost 6 bases to trimming and J lost 8 bases, with 17 bases between them. CDR3 nucleotide sequence: TGTGCCATCAGCTTACAGAGGTCGGTATATGAGCAGTTCTTC. Amino acids: CAISLQRSVYEQFF.

The chain combines TRBV10-3 with TRBJ2-2; 7 nucleotides agree with TRBD1. Germline trimming cut 9 bases from V and 6 bases from J; bases unmatched to any gene: 7. This CDR3 comprises 13 residues. Germline CDR1 ENHRY, CDR2 SYGVKD. The CDR3 sequence: CAIRTGLAGELFF. The CDR3 DNA follows: TGTGCCATTCGGACAGGTTTGGCCGGGGAGCTGTTTTTT.

The count of this clonotype is one. The rearrangement links TRBV5-6 to TRBJ2-6; D possibly corresponds to TRBD1 (6 bases). V shed 4 bases and J shed 4 bases, with 12 bases lying between them. CDR1 and CDR2 (germline): SGHDT, YYEEEE. This CDR3 is built from 15 residues. CDR3 sequence reads: CASSRTGSGANVLTF. CDR3 in DNA: TGTGCCAGCAGCCGAACAGGGAGCGGGGCCAACGTCCTGACTTTC. Variable domain in full (rest from reference TRBV5-6 and TRBJ2-6): DAGVTQSPTHLIKTRGQQVTLRCSPKSGHDTVSWYQQALGQGPQFIFQYYEEEERQRGNFPDRFSGHQFPNYSSELNVNALLLGDSALYLCASSRTGSGANVLTFGAGSRLTVL.

This clonotype has only a few counts. The DNA for the CDR3 is TGTGCCAGCAGTTACTATCAGGGGGGTGGCACTGAAGCTTTCTTT. Its protein is CASSYYQGGGTEAFF. The chain uses TRBV6-5 and TRBJ1-1, with 7 positions matching TRBD1. V gave up 1 base and J gave up 4 bases; unmatched junction bases: 6. The CDR3 is 15 amino acids. Germline CDR1 and CDR2: MNHEY and SVGAGI.

This clonotype appeared a few times. The chain carries TRBV6-2 or TRBV6-3 and TRBJ1-1; D unclear. Trimming stripped 8 bases from V and 1 base from J, with 14 bases between. The CDR3 is made up of 14 amino acids. Germline V lookup: CDR1 MNHEY, CDR2 SVGEGT. This CDR3 reads CASADIGRNTEAFF. CDR3 DNA sequence: TGTGCCAGCGCCGATATCGGGAGGAACACTGAAGCTTTCTTT.

This clonotype was seen a few times. The CDR3 reads CASSPGRQGTRVFF. DNA for the CDR3: TGCGCCAGCAGCCCCGGACGTCAGGGAACACGGGTGTTCTTC. The chain carries TRBV5-1 and TRBJ2-1; a possible D gene is TRBD1 (5 bases). CDR1 is SGHRS and CDR2 is YFSETQ in the germline V gene. The CDR3 totals 14 residues. V was shortened by 4 bases and J by 15 bases, with 23 bases between the two germline ends. Looking up the rest from reference TRBV5-1 and TRBJ2-1 gives the full variable domain: KAGVTQTPRYLIKTRGQQVTLSCSPISGHRSVSWYQQTPGQGLQFLFEYFSETQRNKGNFPGRFSGRQFSNSRSEMNVSTLELGDSALYLCASSPGRQGTRVFFGPGTRLTVL.

This clonotype was seen a few times. The J gene is TRBJ2-5, the V gene TRBV9, with D maybe TRBD2 (6 bases). Per the germline V gene, CDR1 is SGDLS and CDR2 is YYNGEE. This CDR3 is built from 13 residues. V lost 0 bases and J 3 bases, leaving 6 bases between the germline ends. The CDR3 DNA follows: TGTGCCAGCAGCGTAGGGAGGGAAGAGACCCAGTACTTC. It yields the protein CASSVGREETQYF.

The genes are TRBV12-3 or TRBV12-4 and TRBJ1-5; D is uncertain. Trimming took off 2 bases at V and 0 bases at J, with 8 bases between the two ends. The CDR3 is 15 amino acids. CDR3 in DNA: TGTGCCAGCAGTTTATACGGGTATAGCAATCAGCCCCAGCATTTT. Its translation: CASSLYGYSNQPQHF.

The chain is built from TRBV20-1 and TRBJ1-6, with no clear D. V was pared by 0 bases and J by 13 bases, with 19 bases between. The germline V gene encodes CDR1 DFQATT and CDR2 SNEGSKA (reference sequence). The CDR3 length is 15 residues. CDR3 in amino acids: CSARESGPATSPLHF. The CDR3 DNA reads as TGCAGTGCTAGAGAATCCGGGCCAGCTACTTCTCCCCTCCACTTT.

This clonotype was recorded a few times. The chain links TRBV9 to TRBJ2-7; 12 nucleotides agree with TRBD1. Germline V lookup: CDR1 SGDLS, CDR2 YYNGEE. CDR3 size: 16 residues. The junction had 10 bases not matched to a gene; V was cut back by 3 bases and J by 6 bases. CDR3 residues: CASSGSPGQGASEQYF. The CDR3 DNA is TGTGCCAGCAGCGGTTCACCGGGACAGGGGGCGAGCGAGCAGTACTTC.

The chain joins TRBV19 to TRBJ2-5; no reliable D call. The CDR3 runs 13 residues. Germline V CDR1 and CDR2: LNHDA, SQIVND (reference sequence). V lost 3 bases, J lost 0 bases, and 5 bases lay in between. The CDR3 coding sequence is TGTGCCAGTAGTATTGGGAACCAAGAGACCCAGTACTTC. It encodes CASSIGNQETQYF. The full variable domain, rest sourced from reference TRBV19 and TRBJ2-5, is DGGITQSPKYLFRKEGQNVTLSCEQNLNHDAMYWYRQDPGQGLRLIYYSQIVNDFQKGDIAEGYSVSREKKESFPLTVTSAQKNPTAFYLCASSIGNQETQYFGPGTRLLVL.

As concerns this clonotype: An end of the junction differs from the germline gene, which may be a read error. DNA of the CDR3: TGTGCCAGCAGCTTCAGAGCGGGACTGAACTACACTGAGCAGTTCTTC. Its translation is CASSFRAGLNYTEQFF. The chain combines TRBV7-2 with TRBJ2-1; 7 nucleotides line up with TRBD2. Germline V gene lookup returns CDR1 SGHTA and CDR2 FQGNSA. The CDR3 runs to 16 residues.

This clonotype was found many times. The chain joins TRBV5-1 to TRBJ2-7; TRBD1 might be the D (6 bases). This CDR3 comprises 13 residues. V lost 3 bases to trimming and J lost 2 bases, with 9 bases between them. The germline V gene encodes CDR1 SGHRS and CDR2 YFSETQ. CDR3 in amino acids: CASSWDNTYEQYF. The CDR3 DNA is TGCGCCAGCAGCTGGGACAACACCTACGAGCAGTACTTC.

There are a few counts of this clonotype. The chain carries TRBV5-6 and TRBJ2-1, with a weak D call TRBD2 (6 bases). V gave up 5 bases and J gave up 4 bases, with 10 bases separating them. The CDR3 is made up of 13 amino acids. Germline CDR1 SGHDT, CDR2 YYEEEE. In DNA form, the CDR3 reads TGTGCCAGCAGTCCGGGACTTTACAATGAGCAGTTCTTC. Its protein is CASSPGLYNEQFF.

This clonotype came up a few times. The rearrangement uses TRBV13 and TRBJ1-5; 7 nucleotides align to TRBD1. J was trimmed by 7 bases and V by 7 bases; bases with no gene match: 10. Germline V gives CDR1 PRHDT, CDR2 FYEKMQ (reference sequence). The CDR3 is 14 residues long. CDR3 amino acids: CASKMGQLGQPQHF. CDR3 nucleotides: TGTGCCAGCAAGATGGGACAGCTCGGGCAGCCCCAGCATTTT.

There are many counts of this clonotype. V and J are TRBV5-6 and TRBJ2-3, with D perhaps TRBD2 (6 bases). The CDR3 sequence is 13 residues long. Looked up from germline, CDR1 is SGHDT and CDR2 is YYEEEE. The ends were cut back, 4 bases at V and 6 bases at J, with 12 bases in the middle. CDR3 in amino acids: CASSHSGGDTQYF. The CDR3 DNA is TGTGCCAGCAGCCACAGCGGAGGGGATACGCAGTATTTT.

This clonotype was observed a few times. The V call is TRBV7-2, the J call TRBJ2-1, with D uncertain. Between the trimmed V and J ends, which lost 5 bases and 6 bases, there was a span of 23 bases. The germline CDR1 and CDR2 sequences are SGHTA and FQGNSA. The CDR3 has 17 residues. The CDR3 DNA reads as TGTGCCAGCAGCCCCGCCGCCCCTCCTCAGAAACTCAATGAGCAGTTCTTC. This sequence encodes CASSPAAPPQKLNEQFF.

A few counts support this clonotype. V is TRBV5-1 and J is TRBJ2-7; 10 bases are shared with TRBD1. The germline V gene encodes CDR1 SGHRS and CDR2 YFSETQ. Unmatched junction bases numbered 3, after V lost 4 bases and J lost 8 bases. CDR3 size: 12 residues. Here the CDR3 DNA reads TGCGCCAGCAGCCCGGGACAGGGGAAGCAGTACTTC. It translates to CASSPGQGKQYF.

The J gene is TRBJ2-7, the V gene TRBV6-5; 9 bases line up with TRBD2. The ends lost 5 bases at V and 3 bases at J; junction bases unmatched: 8. Germline V CDR1 and CDR2: MNHEY, SVGAGI. CDR3 size: 15 residues. The CDR3 sequence: CASSQLSGGIYEQYF. The CDR3 DNA sequence: TGTGCCAGCAGTCAACTCAGCGGGGGGATCTACGAGCAGTACTTC.

This rearrangement joins TRBV7-9 to TRBJ2-3; the D is unclear. Germline V CDR1 and CDR2: SEHNR, FQNEAQ (reference sequence). Trimming removed 4 bases from V and 7 bases from J, with 9 bases in between. The CDR3 totals 12 residues. CDR3 in amino acids: CASSSTYNTQYF. As DNA, the CDR3 is TGTGCCAGCAGCTCCACTTATAATACGCAGTATTTT.